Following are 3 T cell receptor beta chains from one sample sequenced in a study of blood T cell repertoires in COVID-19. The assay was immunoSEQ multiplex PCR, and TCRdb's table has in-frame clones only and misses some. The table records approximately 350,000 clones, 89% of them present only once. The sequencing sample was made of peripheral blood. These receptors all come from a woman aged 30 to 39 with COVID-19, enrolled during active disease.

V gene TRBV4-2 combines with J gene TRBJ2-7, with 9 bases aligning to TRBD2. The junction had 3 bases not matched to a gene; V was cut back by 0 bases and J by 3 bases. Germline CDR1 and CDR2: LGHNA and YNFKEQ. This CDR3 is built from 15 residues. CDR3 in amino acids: CASSQDLAGHYEQYF. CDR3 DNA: TGTGCCAGCAGCCAAGATCTAGCGGGGCACTACGAGCAGTACTTC.

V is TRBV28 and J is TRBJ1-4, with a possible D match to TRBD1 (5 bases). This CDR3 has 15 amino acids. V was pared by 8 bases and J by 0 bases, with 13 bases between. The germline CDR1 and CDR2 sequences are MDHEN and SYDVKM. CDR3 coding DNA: TGTGCCAGCGAACCTAGGGGTGCAACTAATGAAAAACTGTTTTTT. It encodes CASEPRGATNEKLFF.

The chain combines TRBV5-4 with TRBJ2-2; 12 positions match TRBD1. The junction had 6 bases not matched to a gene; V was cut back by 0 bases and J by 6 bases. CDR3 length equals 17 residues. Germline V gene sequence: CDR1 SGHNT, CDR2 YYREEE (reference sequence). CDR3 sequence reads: CASSLGDRGRLAGELFF. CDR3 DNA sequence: TGTGCCAGCAGCTTGGGGGACAGGGGGCGCCTGGCCGGGGAGCTGTTTTTT.